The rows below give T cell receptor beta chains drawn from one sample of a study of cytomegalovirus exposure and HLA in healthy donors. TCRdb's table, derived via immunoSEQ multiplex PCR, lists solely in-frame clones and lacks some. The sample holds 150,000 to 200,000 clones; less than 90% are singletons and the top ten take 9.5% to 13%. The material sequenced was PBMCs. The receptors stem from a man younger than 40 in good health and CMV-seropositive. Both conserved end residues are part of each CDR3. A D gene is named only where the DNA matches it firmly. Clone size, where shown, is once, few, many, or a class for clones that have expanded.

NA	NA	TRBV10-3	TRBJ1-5	CAISNGTGFQSNQPQHF	TGTGCCATCAGTAATGGAACAGGGTTTCAGAGCAATCAGCCCCAGCATTTT
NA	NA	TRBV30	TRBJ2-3	CAWNSLWGTDTQYF	TGTGCCTGGAATAGCCTCTGGGGCACAGATACGCAGTATTTT
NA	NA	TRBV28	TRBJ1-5	CASDSWRQPQHF	TGTGCCAGCGACTCTTGGAGGCAGCCCCAGCATTTT
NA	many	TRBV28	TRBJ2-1	CASSSAMTGEQFF	TGTGCCAGCAGTTCCGCTATGACAGGTGAGCAGTTCTTC
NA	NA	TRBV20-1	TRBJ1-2	CSARAGVGYTF	TGCAGTGCTAGGGCAGGGGTGGGCTACACCTTC
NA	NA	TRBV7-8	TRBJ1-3	CASSHRLSGNTIYF	TGTGCCAGCAGCCATAGACTCTCTGGAAACACCATATATTTT
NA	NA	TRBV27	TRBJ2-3	CASSLDSRTDTQYF	TGTGCCAGCAGTTTAGACAGCCGCACAGATACGCAGTATTTT
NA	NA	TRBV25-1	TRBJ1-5	CASRGRTAGSNQPQHF	TGTGCCAGCAGGGGCCGGACAGCGGGGAGCAATCAGCCCCAGCATTTT
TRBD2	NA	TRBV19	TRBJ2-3	CATREDSNTDTQYF	TGTGCCACCCGGGAGGATTCTAACACAGATACGCAGTATTTT
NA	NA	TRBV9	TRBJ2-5	CASSVFAGETQYF	TGTGCCAGCAGCGTATTTGCCGGGGAGACCCAGTACTTC
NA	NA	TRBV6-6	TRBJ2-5	CASRSGGETQYF	TGTGCCAGCAGGTCCGGCGGAGAGACCCAGTACTTC
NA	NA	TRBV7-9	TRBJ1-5	CASSSTGSYQPQHF	TGTGCCAGCAGCTCTACCGGGAGCTATCAGCCCCAGCATTTT
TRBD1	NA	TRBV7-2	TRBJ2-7	CASSPRTGSPYEQYF	TGTGCCAGCAGCCCTCGGACAGGGAGTCCCTACGAGCAGTACTTC
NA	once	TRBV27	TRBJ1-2	CASSLVRGNNYGYTF	TGTGCCAGCAGTTTAGTAAGGGGAAATAACTATGGCTACACCTTC
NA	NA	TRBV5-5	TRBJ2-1	CASSWVGSGSYNEQFF	TGTGCCAGCAGCTGGGTCGGGAGTGGCTCCTACAATGAGCAGTTCTTC
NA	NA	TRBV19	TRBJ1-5	CASSQSKGFQPQHF	TGTGCCAGTAGTCAATCAAAGGGGTTTCAGCCCCAGCATTTT